This T cell receptor beta chain was sequenced during a study of T cell responses to AZD1222 COVID-19 vaccine. A note on this clone: No antigen is known for it.

The study, taken as a whole, reports: Vaccine-associated CD4 TCRs ranged over spike, dominating at 160-218 and 743-854. No repertoire was sampled before or during the peak T cell response, only after it. The donors showed a predominance of white British ancestry and of females, with possible underestimation of clonal diversity.

TCRdb's copy holds only in-frame clones and misses some; the assay was immunoSEQ multiplex PCR. Altogether tens of thousands of clones are present, roughly nine tenths being singletons, with the ten largest covering roughly 7.6%. J lost 5 bases, V lost 6 bases, and 8 bases had no gene match. Germline CDR1 ENHRY, CDR2 SYGVKD. The length of the CDR3 is 14 residues. The chain joins TRBV10-3 to TRBJ2-7; 9 nucleotides agree with TRBD1. The source was peripheral blood, collected on day 0 of AZD1222 vaccination. The TCR comes from an adult in good health. CDR3 amino acids: CAIRPGQGINEQYF. The CDR3 coding sequence is TGTGCCATCAGGCCGGGACAGGGAATCAACGAGCAGTACTTC.